This TCR beta chain was obtained from a study of vaccination and CD4 T cells after COVID-19. Across the whole study: Each participant was administered two doses of a vaccine, which was either BNT162b2 or mRNA-1273. Blood was drawn a median about 75 days post second dose, range 14 to 241. Stimuli were overlapping spike peptide pools of SARS-CoV-2 and three common cold coronaviruses (HCoV-NL63, HCoV-OC43, HCoV-229E).

Oncomine TCR Beta short-read sequencing was applied to DNA from cultured CD4+ T cells. TCRdb reprocessed the PCR reads with MiXCR, giving one entry per CDR3 protein. The data show nearly 20,000 distinct CDR3 sequences, roughly 46% seen once. This sample's treatment: approximately nine-day PBMC culture with coronavirus spike peptide pools or control peptides (ViraFEST assay). The ViraFEST method relied on peptide pools to expand antigen-specific T cells, followed by TCR sequencing. Details on this clonotype: Its specificity is unknown.

The length of the CDR3 is 13 residues. Trimming stripped 3 bases from V and 8 bases from J, with 11 bases between. This specimen consisted of CD4+ T cells from blood, cultured in vitro, obtained after SARS-CoV-2 vaccination. The chain couples TRBV12-3 or TRBV12-4 to TRBJ2-1, with D possibly being TRBD1 (5 bases). This clonotype was sampled from a human donor who had recovered from COVID-19. The CDR3 DNA reads as TGTGCCAGCAGTTTCCAGGGATACTATGAGCAGTTCTTC. Protein sequence: CASSFQGYYEQFF.